The source of this TCR beta chain is a study of T cells in Graves' hyperthyroidism and ophthalmopathy. RNA transcripts served as the template for amplifying TCR beta CDR3 regions. HTBI primers drove first-round RT-PCR of the TCR CDR3. TCRdb analysed the multiplex PCR reads with MiXCR anew, one entry per CDR3 protein. The table records approximately 400,000 distinct CDR3 sequences, around a sixth of them present only once. In its sample, this clonotype was seen many times. Its antigen remains unknown. Study-wide findings and caveats: In simple terms, a model built on 13 V-J features told ophthalmopathy apart from stable hyperthyroidism.

Trimming left V 4 bases short and J 2 bases short, with 23 bases between. The CDR3 is made up of 18 amino acids. Per the germline V gene, CDR1 is MNHEY and CDR2 is SVGEGT. Newly diagnosed patients aged 18 to 65 had hyperthyroidism of under 2 months' duration. Patients having uncontrolled infection, another autoimmune disease, pregnancy or lactation were not included. The source is a woman in her late teens or twenties with Graves' hyperthyroidism. This chain joins TRBV6-2 or TRBV6-3 and TRBJ2-5; a weak D match, TRBD2 (7 bases). Sequenced: blood. The CDR3 loop is CASSSRFWGRGLQETQYF. The CDR3 nucleotides read TGTGCCAGCAGTTCCCGGTTTTGGGGGCGGGGGCTACAAGAGACCCAGTACTTC.